This T cell receptor beta chain was sequenced in a study of blood T cell repertoires in COVID-19. Study-level information: In each case, the material was cDNA or gDNA derived from T cells, B-cell-depleted T cells, or PBMCs.

The ends lost 7 bases at V and 9 bases at J; junction bases unmatched: 7. This CDR3 is built from 14 residues. CDR1 is MNHNY, CDR2 SVGAGI, per germline (reference sequence). The authors' processing: Reference gene primer amplification yielded estimated nucleated cell counts. Measured with immunoSEQ multiplex PCR; TCRdb has only the in-frame clones, and not every one. The V and J calls and clone size were taken over from that table, and D and trimming were inferred from the DNA. Here the sample spans just under 350,000 clones, 87% being singletons. The chain combines TRBV6-6 with TRBJ1-6; 9 bases match TRBD1. This clonotype was sampled from a woman in her forties or fifties with COVID-19, enrolled during active disease. The sequencing input was peripheral blood. DNA for the CDR3: TGTGCCAGCACCTTAGACAGGGGGTCTTCACCCCTCCACTTT. It specifies CASTLDRGSSPLHF.